This passage covers 3 T cell receptor beta chains from one sample sequenced in a study of T cell repertoires in cytomegalovirus infection. TCRdb fed the reads into MiXCR, producing one record per CDR3 protein. The profile shows some 940,000 distinct CDR3 sequences, around 30% of them singletons. Their target antigens are unknown. The sample consisted of cultured CD8+ T cells from PBMCs, taken from culture after CMV antigen stimulation. These receptors all come from a human donor in good health (CMV status not recorded). Some clones in this sample may be carry-over from other donors' samples.

The chain joins TRBV7-9 to TRBJ1-1; 12 nucleotides agree with TRBD1. V gave up 5 bases and J gave up 5 bases; unmatched junction bases: 12. Germline V lookup: CDR1 SEHNR, CDR2 FQNEAQ (reference sequence). The CDR3 runs 17 residues. The CDR3, as DNA: TGTGCCAGCAGCCAACCCCCCGGGACAGGGGGCTATACTGAAGCTTTCTTT. It yields the protein CASSQPPGTGGYTEAFF.

This chain links TRBV20-1 with TRBJ2-3; D might be TRBD2 (5 bases). The CDR3 is 15 residues long. Germline V CDR1 and CDR2: DFQATT, SNEGSKA (reference sequence). V was pared by 4 bases and J by 5 bases, with 19 bases between. The CDR3 nucleotides are TGCAGTGCTAAAGAGACAAAGAGAGGAGGAGATACGCAGTATTTT. It yields the protein CSAKETKRGGDTQYF.

Note on this clonotype: One end of the junction does not line up with germline, which may come from a read error. The gene calls are TRBV7-3 and TRBJ2-3, with 9 bases identical to TRBD1. Germline V gene lookup returns CDR1 SGHTA and CDR2 FQGTGA. The CDR3 is 15 amino acids. The CDR3 here is CVSRSTGGRTDTQYF. CDR3 nucleotides: TGTGTCAGCAGATCCACAGGGGGCAGAACAGATACGCAGTATTTT.